These 21 T cell receptor beta chains came from one sample sequenced in a study of human T cells and chemical hapten exposure. This sample's time point: patch test 3, about 24 weeks after DPC sensitization. Treatment described: therapeutic diphenylcyclopropenone sensitization with weekly scalp DPC. TCRdb fed the RACE reads into MiXCR, producing one record per CDR3 protein. The repertoire has about 160,000 distinct CDR3 sequences, 25% to 30% of them found once; the top ten carry 2% to 2.5%. The specimen comprised whole blood, sampled in connection with sensitization to the hapten diphenylcyclopropenone (DPC). These receptors were obtained from a woman aged 18-29 years with alopecia areata. Some clones in this sample may be carry-over from other donors' samples.

This clonotype was found once. The chain uses TRBV5-1 and TRBJ1-1; D is uncertain. Germline-derived CDR1 and CDR2 are SGHRS and YFSETQ. V dropped 4 bases and J dropped 1 base, with 8 bases sitting between them. The CDR3 totals 13 residues. CDR3 in DNA: TGCGCCAGCAGCGAGATTCCGAACACTGAAGCTTTCTTT. Translated, it gives CASSEIPNTEAFF.

The chain has TRBV5-1 and TRBJ2-5; 7 bases are a match to TRBD1. CDR3 size: 13 residues. The J segment lost 3 bases and the V segment lost 1 base, leaving 0 bases of the junction unmatched. CDR1 is SGHRS, CDR2 YFSETQ, per germline. DNA of the CDR3: TGCGCCAGCAGCTTGACAGGGGAAGAGACCCAGTACTTC. The encoded protein is CASSLTGEETQYF.

The genes are TRBV5-1 and TRBJ2-7; 9 nucleotides line up with TRBD1. The CDR3 length is 15 residues. The junction had 10 bases not matched to a gene; V was cut back by 3 bases and J by 6 bases. Germline CDR1 is SGHRS and CDR2 is YFSETQ. The CDR3 loop reads CASSSKGQGALEQYF. CDR3 nucleotide sequence: TGCGCCAGCAGCTCGAAGGGACAGGGCGCACTCGAGCAGTACTTC.

V is TRBV2 and J is TRBJ2-7; 7 bases match TRBD2. Germline CDR1 reads SNHLY; CDR2 reads FYNNEI. Germline trimming cut 2 bases from V and 6 bases from J; bases unmatched to any gene: 13. CDR3 size: 16 residues. The CDR3 is CASSESPGGDRAEQYF. In DNA form, the CDR3 reads TGTGCCAGCAGTGAATCCCCTGGGGGGGACCGCGCCGAGCAGTACTTC.

There are many counts of this clonotype. The chain recombines TRBV4-1 with TRBJ2-1, with 9 nucleotides matching TRBD2. V lost 4 bases and J lost 2; bases outside the gene matches: 3. Germline V gene sequence: CDR1 MGHRA, CDR2 YSYEKL. CDR3 length equals 15 residues. CDR3 sequence reads: CASSPTSGTYNEQFF. In nucleotides, the CDR3 is TGCGCCAGCAGCCCGACTAGCGGCACCTACAATGAGCAGTTCTTC.

The chain links TRBV6-1 to TRBJ2-1; no firm D call. The CDR3 covers 10 residues. V was clipped by 10 bases and J by 8 bases, with 9 bases between them. Germline values: CDR1 MNHNS, CDR2 SASEGT. The DNA for the CDR3 is TGTGCCACCCTAAGCCATGAGCAGTTCTTC. Its translation: CATLSHEQFF.

Concerning this clonotype: A much bigger clone sits one base away, suggesting this may be a read error. The chain is built from TRBV25-1 and TRBJ2-1, with D possibly being TRBD1 (6 bases). This CDR3 is built from 14 residues. CDR1 is MGHDK, CDR2 SYGVNS, per germline. Trimming took 5 bases from V and 13 from J, leaving 21 bases between them. Here the CDR3 DNA reads TGTGCCAGCAGTCTACCGGAACAGGGAGCCGCTCAGTTCTTC. Its protein is CASSLPEQGAAQFF.

V and J are TRBV6-5 and TRBJ2-1; D is unclear. V dropped 3 bases and J dropped 5 bases, with 11 bases sitting between them. The CDR3 is made up of 14 amino acids. Germline CDR1 is MNHEY and CDR2 is SVGAGI. CDR3 in amino acids: CASSYRSQDNEQFF. For the CDR3, the DNA is TGTGCCAGCAGTTATCGGAGTCAAGACAATGAGCAGTTCTTC.

The V call is TRBV7-7, the J call TRBJ2-3; D uncertain. Germline V gene sequence: CDR1 SSHAT, CDR2 FNYEAQ (reference sequence). V was clipped by 3 bases and J by 5 bases, with 12 bases between them. The CDR3 covers 14 residues. DNA of the CDR3: TGTGCCAGCAGCTTTTCCCGCGCCGGAGATACGCAGTATTTT. Translation: CASSFSRAGDTQYF.

In DNA, the CDR3 is TGTGCCAGCAGGGGTTGGGGGGGCGCATCAGATACGCAGTATTTT. Translating gives CASRGWGGASDTQYF. V usage is TRBV6-5 and J usage is TRBJ2-3; possibly TRBD2 for D (7 bases). Germline lookup yields CDR1 MNHEY and CDR2 SVGAGI. V lost 6 bases and J 4 bases, leaving 17 bases between the germline ends. This CDR3 is 15 amino acids long.

This clonotype turned up a few times. The rearrangement links TRBV7-9 to TRBJ1-6; perhaps TRBD1 as D (5 bases). CDR3 length: 13 residues. Germline CDR1 is SEHNR and CDR2 is FQNEAQ (reference sequence). The V and J ends lost 4 bases and 10 bases respectively, with 11 bases between them. The CDR3 sequence: CASSSGVGSPLHF. Written as DNA, the CDR3 is TGTGCCAGCAGCTCGGGGGTCGGGTCACCCCTCCACTTT.

This clonotype was observed a few times. The rearrangement links TRBV11-1 to TRBJ1-1; TRBD1 is a possible D gene (5 bases). Between the trimmed V and J ends, which lost 5 bases and 6 bases, there was a span of 13 bases. The CDR3 is made up of 13 amino acids. From germline, CDR1 is SGHAT and CDR2 FQDESV (reference sequence). The CDR3: CASSRGVIAEAFF. CDR3 nucleotides: TGTGCCAGCAGCCGAGGGGTGATAGCTGAAGCTTTCTTT.

V is TRBV4-1 and J is TRBJ2-3; D remains unclear. Germline V gene lookup returns CDR1 MGHRA and CDR2 YSYEKL. The CDR3 spans 12 residues. V lost 3 bases, J lost 6 bases, and 7 bases lay in between. CDR3 nucleotide sequence: TGCGCCAGCAGCCATCGGGTTGATACGCAGTATTTT. Translating gives CASSHRVDTQYF.

This chain connects TRBV20-1 to TRBJ1-2, with a possible D match to TRBD1 (5 bases). V was trimmed by 6 bases and J by 1 base, leaving 15 bases between them. Per the germline V gene, CDR1 is DFQATT and CDR2 is SNEGSKA (reference sequence). This CDR3 contains 14 residues. The CDR3 sequence is CSAGGPNFNYGYTF. The CDR3 DNA is TGCAGTGCCGGGGGACCGAACTTTAACTATGGCTACACCTTC.

The chain uses TRBV4-1 and TRBJ2-5; D is undetermined. The germline V gene has CDR1 MGHRA and CDR2 YSYEKL. CDR3 length: 13 residues. Trimming stripped 0 bases from V and 0 bases from J, with 2 bases between. CDR3 region: CASSQEDQETQYF. Here the CDR3 DNA reads TGCGCCAGCAGCCAAGAGGACCAAGAGACCCAGTACTTC.

The gene calls are TRBV7-7 and TRBJ2-7; possibly TRBD2 for D (5 bases). Germline loops: CDR1 SSHAT, CDR2 FNYEAQ (reference sequence). CDR3 size: 15 residues. The V end lost 0 bases, the J end lost 0 bases, and 9 bases lay between the germline ends. The CDR3 coding sequence is TGTGCCAGCAGCTTAGCGTTGGACTCCTCCTACGAGCAGTACTTC. Translating it yields CASSLALDSSYEQYF.

This chain links TRBV29-1 with TRBJ1-1; D is undetermined. CDR3 length equals 13 residues. V lost 3 bases and J lost 0, with 8 bases in between. Germline lookup yields CDR1 SQVTM and CDR2 ANQGSEA. The CDR3 DNA reads as TGCAGCGTTGATTCGCATATGAACACTGAAGCTTTCTTT. Amino acids: CSVDSHMNTEAFF.

The V and J genes are TRBV6-2 or TRBV6-3 and TRBJ1-2; 8 bases are a match to TRBD1. The germline V gene encodes CDR1 MNHEY and CDR2 SVGEGT. The junction had 4 bases not matched to a gene; V was cut back by 6 bases and J by 4 bases. CDR3 size: 13 residues. The CDR3 region is CASRTGTGYGYTF. The CDR3 DNA reads as TGTGCCAGCAGAACCGGGACAGGCTATGGCTACACCTTC.

This clonotype has at least ten counts. The chain couples TRBV12-3 or TRBV12-4 to TRBJ2-2; no clear D. Trimming stripped 3 bases from V and 1 base from J, with 6 bases between. The CDR3 covers 14 residues. In DNA form, the CDR3 reads TGTGCCAGCAGTTTGGCCGGGAACACCGGGGAGCTGTTTTTT. The encoded protein is CASSLAGNTGELFF.

The table lists this clonotype with a few counts. The chain couples TRBV6-5 to TRBJ1-2; 8 bases align to TRBD1. V shed 8 bases, J shed 8 bases, and the junction held 31 bases outside the gene matches. The V gene's germline CDR1 is MNHEY and CDR2 SVGAGI. The CDR3 length is 20 residues. The CDR3: CASLNDPATQQLRGLSGYTF. The DNA of the CDR3 is TGTGCCAGCTTAAACGACCCAGCAACTCAGCAACTCAGGGGGCTTTCCGGCTACACCTTC.

This clonotype was seen a handful of times. The chain couples TRBV7-8 to TRBJ2-7; possible D gene TRBD1, 5 bases. Per the germline V gene, CDR1 is SGHVS and CDR2 is FQNEAQ. V dropped 5 bases and J dropped 5 bases, with 16 bases sitting between them. The CDR3 totals 14 residues. The CDR3 is CASSHIQGLHEQYF. The CDR3 DNA sequence: TGTGCCAGCAGCCACATTCAGGGATTGCACGAGCAGTACTTC.